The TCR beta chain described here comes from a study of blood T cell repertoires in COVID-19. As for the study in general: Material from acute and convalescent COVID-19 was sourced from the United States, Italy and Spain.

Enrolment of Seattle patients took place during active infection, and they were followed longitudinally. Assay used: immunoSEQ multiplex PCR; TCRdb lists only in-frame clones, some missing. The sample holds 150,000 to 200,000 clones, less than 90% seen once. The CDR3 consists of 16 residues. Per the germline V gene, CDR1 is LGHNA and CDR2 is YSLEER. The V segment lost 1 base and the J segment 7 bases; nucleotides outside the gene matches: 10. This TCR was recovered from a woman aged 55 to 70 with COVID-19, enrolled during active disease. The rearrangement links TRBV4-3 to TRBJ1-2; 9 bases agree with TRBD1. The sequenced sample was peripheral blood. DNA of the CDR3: TGCGCCAGCAGCCAAGGGACAGGGGCCTTAAATGGTGGCTACACCTTC. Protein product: CASSQGTGALNGGYTF.